These 18 T cell receptor beta chains were all obtained from the same sample, sequenced in a study of T cells after yellow fever vaccination. Each CDR3 protein is one row after TCRdb ran MiXCR on the 5' RACE reads. The sample contains 350,000 or so distinct CDR3 sequences, approximately 8% of which appear only once. Sequences were derived from PBMCs, sampled about 41 days after the first yellow fever vaccination. The source is a young man who received the YFV17D yellow fever vaccine.

J is TRBJ1-5 and V is TRBV29-1; no reliable D call. This CDR3 contains 13 residues. Germline lookup yields CDR1 SQVTM and CDR2 ANQGSEA. V lost 4 bases and J lost 0, with 7 bases in between. CDR3 sequence (DNA): TGCAGCGTTGCAGACCGTAGCAATCAGCCCCAGCATTTT. It specifies CSVADRSNQPQHF.

To note about this clonotype: A much larger clone is a single base away; this may be a read error. This chain uses TRBV12-3 or TRBV12-4 with TRBJ2-1; D gene unclear. The J call may be faulty, since TRBJ2-7 better matches the DNA end. The CDR3 runs 14 residues. CDR3 coding DNA: TGTGCCAGCACCCATAACCCCTCTGCCAGTGAGCAGTACTTC. Protein product: CASTHNPSASEQYF.

This clonotype was observed many times. This chain connects TRBV25-1 to TRBJ2-7, with D perhaps matching TRBD1 (6 bases). With 2 bases removed from V and 7 bases from J, the gap between germline ends came to 12 bases. Germline assignment: CDR1 MGHDK and CDR2 SYGVNS. The CDR3 is made up of 13 amino acids. The CDR3 loop reads CASSEQGQREQYF. The CDR3 bases are TGTGCCAGCAGTGAACAGGGGCAGAGGGAGCAGTACTTC.

This clonotype was detected a few times. The chain joins TRBV20-1 to TRBJ2-2; TRBD1 matches 7 bases. This CDR3 has 14 residues. V gave up 0 bases and J gave up 6 bases; unmatched junction bases: 4. Germline V gene data show CDR1 as DFQATT and CDR2 as SNEGSKA (reference sequence). CDR3 nucleotide sequence: TGCAGTGCTAGAGATTTCAGGGGGTCCGGGGAGCTGTTTTTT. Protein: CSARDFRGSGELFF.

This clonotype has ten or more counts. The chain links TRBV1 to TRBJ2-5; the table names TRBD1, a call not compared with the DNA. TRBV1 counts as a pseudogene. This CDR3 spans 17 amino acids. CDR3 in amino acids: CTSSRRIRLGAQETQYF. The CDR3 DNA sequence: TGCACCAGCAGCCGAAGGATCAGGCTTGGGGCTCAAGAGACCCAGTACTTC.

In its sample, this clonotype was seen a few times. The chain links TRBV3-1 to TRBJ2-7; no clear D. V lost 1 base and J 2 bases, leaving 3 bases between the germline ends. CDR1 is LGHDT, CDR2 YNNKEL, per germline (reference sequence). The CDR3 length is 12 residues. In nucleotides, the CDR3 is TGTGCCAGCAGCCAAGTAGCCTACGAGCAGTACTTC. Translating it yields CASSQVAYEQYF.

This clonotype was observed at least ten times. The J gene is TRBJ2-3, the V gene TRBV15; TRBD1 agrees at 9 bases. J gave up 5 bases and V 2 bases, and 5 bases lay outside the gene matches. The germline V gene encodes CDR1 LNHNV and CDR2 YYDKDF (reference sequence). CDR3 size: 15 residues. For the CDR3, the DNA is TGTGCCACCAGCAGAAGGACAGGGGATAAAGATACGCAGTATTTT. It specifies CATSRRTGDKDTQYF.

V gene TRBV28 combines with J gene TRBJ1-5; 12 bases agree with TRBD1. The CDR3 has 18 residues. The germline gives CDR1 MDHEN, CDR2 SYDVKM. Trimming took 6 bases from V and 1 from J; bases not matched to a gene: 10. Written as DNA, the CDR3 is TGTGCCAGCAGGCCTCCGGGACAGGGGGCTGGGAGCAATCAGCCCCAGCATTTT. Amino acid sequence: CASRPPGQGAGSNQPQHF.

This chain uses TRBV2 with TRBJ2-7; either TRBD1 or TRBD2 may fit D (5 bases each). The CDR3 is 15 amino acids. Germline V gene data show CDR1 as SNHLY and CDR2 as FYNNEI. V was clipped by 6 bases and J by 0 bases, with 15 bases between them. The DNA of the CDR3 is TGTGCCAGCAGGGGTGGGGGAAGCGGCTCCTACGAGCAGTACTTC. It is translated as CASRGGGSGSYEQYF. Filled out from reference TRBV2 and TRBJ2-7, the complete variable domain reads EPEVTQTPSHQVTQMGQEVILRCVPISNHLYFYWYRQILGQKVEFLVSFYNNEISEKSEIFDDQFSVERPDGSNFTLKIRSTKLEDSAMYFCASRGGGSGSYEQYFGPGTRLTVT.

This chain joins TRBV15 and TRBJ2-3, with D uncertain. V lost 2 bases to trimming and J lost 8 bases, with 11 bases between them. CDR1 and CDR2 (germline): LNHNV, YYDKDF (reference sequence). The CDR3 loop spans 13 amino acids. CDR3 sequence: CATSRSRDGTQYF. DNA of the CDR3: TGTGCCACCAGCAGAAGCCGAGATGGTACGCAGTATTTT.

The rearrangement joins TRBV30 to TRBJ1-2, with 8 bases aligning to TRBD1. Germline V gives CDR1 GTSNPN, CDR2 SVGIG (reference sequence). The V and J ends lost 3 bases and 5 bases, in that order; junction bases with no gene match: 14. This CDR3 has 16 amino acids. The CDR3 sequence: CAWSLTRQDREYGYTF. The CDR3 nucleotides are TGTGCCTGGAGCTTGACCCGACAGGACAGGGAGTATGGCTACACCTTC.

This clonotype was seen at least ten times. The chain uses TRBV7-2 and TRBJ2-3; 16 bases are shared with TRBD2. V shed 3 bases, J shed 4 bases, and the junction held 4 bases outside the gene matches. This CDR3 region has 17 residues. Per germline, CDR1 SGHTA and CDR2 FQGNSA. CDR3 DNA: TGTGCCAGCAGCTTTGGGACTAGCGGGGGGGGGGCAGATACGCAGTATTTT. It is translated as CASSFGTSGGGADTQYF.

The V and J genes are TRBV5-5 and TRBJ1-1, with a tentative D call TRBD1 (6 bases). Germline V lookup: CDR1 SGHKS, CDR2 YYEKEE (reference sequence). Trimming cost V 5 bases and J 2 bases, with 16 bases left between them. The CDR3 consists of 15 residues. The CDR3 protein is CASRWGGGRNTEAFF. The CDR3 DNA reads as TGTGCCAGCAGGTGGGGCGGGGGGCGAAACACTGAAGCTTTCTTT.

CDR3: CSASQHEQFF. DNA of the CDR3: TGCAGTGCTAGTCAGCATGAGCAGTTCTTC. This chain links TRBV20-1 with TRBJ2-1; no definite D call. This CDR3 is 10 amino acids long. The germline CDR1 and CDR2 sequences are DFQATT and SNEGSKA (reference sequence). The V end lost 3 bases, the J end lost 8 bases, and 5 bases lay between the germline ends.

This clonotype was counted many times. The chain joins TRBV6-1 to TRBJ2-5; tentative D call: TRBD2 (5 bases). Germline V gene lookup returns CDR1 MNHNS and CDR2 SASEGT. CDR3 length equals 13 residues. With 6 bases removed from V and 1 base from J, the gap between germline ends came to 9 bases. The DNA for the CDR3 is TGTGCCAGCAGAGAGGGCGCCCAAGAGACCCAGTACTTC. Translating it yields CASREGAQETQYF.

This clonotype was picked up a small number of times. This chain uses TRBV19 with TRBJ1-2; no definite D call. The germline V gene has CDR1 LNHDA and CDR2 SQIVND (reference sequence). The length of the CDR3 is 13 residues. V was clipped by 7 bases and J by 8 bases, with 17 bases between them. CDR3 DNA: TGTGCCAGTACCACTACGTGGGGTGACGGCTACACCTTC. Residues: CASTTTWGDGYTF.

In this sample, this clonotype turned up a few times. The V gene is TRBV3-1, the J gene TRBJ1-5; TRBD1 agrees at 11 bases. Looked up from germline, CDR1 is LGHDT and CDR2 is YNNKEL (reference sequence). The trim removed 2 bases at V and 9 bases at J, leaving 9 bases unmatched. The CDR3 has 16 residues. The CDR3 nucleotides read TGTGCCAGCAGCCAAAATTTCGGACAGGGGGCTTGGCCCCAGCATTTT. As protein: CASSQNFGQGAWPQHF.

The table lists this clonotype with many counts. CDR3: CASSLDLDTQYF. CDR3 coding DNA: TGTGCCAGCAGCTTAGATCTAGATACGCAGTATTTT. J is TRBJ2-3 and V is TRBV7-2; D not certain. Germline V gene data show CDR1 as SGHTA and CDR2 as FQGNSA. V shed 1 base and J shed 5 bases, with 4 bases lying between them. The CDR3 has 12 residues.